This entry lists 23 T cell receptor beta chains sequenced from one sample in a study of chemoradiotherapy in HPV16-positive cancers. Sequencing used immunoSEQ multiplex PCR; TCRdb keeps in-frame clones, though not all of them. There are over a thousand clones in the sample; around 70% occur only once, and more than 13% lies in the top ten. The sequencing used tumor tissue, collected from a patient who underwent chemoradiotherapy. These receptors came from a human donor with HPV-associated anogenital cancer.

This clone was seen a handful of times. The gene calls are TRBV6-5 and TRBJ2-5, with TRBD2 matching over 12 bases. The J call may be faulty, since TRBJ2-7 better matches the DNA end. CDR1 and CDR2 (germline): MNHEY, SVGAGI. The CDR3 consists of 13 residues. The CDR3 is CASRTSGVYEQYF. For the CDR3, the DNA is TGTGCCAGCCGGACTAGCGGGGTCTACGAGCAGTACTTC.

The chain couples TRBV6-1 to TRBJ1-2; D perhaps matches TRBD1 (6 bases). The ends were cut back, 11 bases at V and 7 bases at J, with 26 bases in the middle. The CDR3 is 15 amino acids. Germline V gives CDR1 MNHNS, CDR2 SASEGT. The CDR3: CAGSPGQNAWGGYTF. The CDR3 DNA sequence: TGTGCCGGATCACCTGGACAGAATGCCTGGGGTGGCTACACCTTC.

The rearrangement links TRBV10-3 to TRBJ1-2; no firm D call. Trimming stripped 1 base from V and 4 bases from J, with 7 bases between. Germline loops: CDR1 ENHRY, CDR2 SYGVKD. The CDR3 has 13 amino acids. The CDR3 sequence is CAISELGSYGYTF. DNA for the CDR3: TGTGCCATCAGTGAGTTAGGGTCCTATGGCTACACCTTC.

The V and J genes are TRBV29-1 and TRBJ2-6; D is unresolved. The CDR3 loop spans 17 amino acids. CDR1 and CDR2 from the germline V gene are SQVTM and ANQGSEA. V lost 4 bases, J lost 5 bases, and 21 bases lay in between. CDR3 sequence: CSVVLLLIQSRANVLTF. In DNA, the CDR3 is TGCAGCGTTGTACTCTTACTAATACAAAGTCGGGCCAACGTCCTGACTTTC.

The V call is TRBV11-2, the J call TRBJ1-5; D not resolved. Trimming took 3 bases from V and 7 from J, leaving 22 bases between them. Germline V gene sequence: CDR1 SGHAT, CDR2 FQNNGV. The CDR3 is made up of 17 amino acids. The CDR3 spells CASSLIGPGQRRQPQHF. The CDR3 DNA sequence: TGTGCCAGCAGCTTGATAGGGCCTGGGCAGAGGAGGCAGCCCCAGCATTTT. Filled out from reference TRBV11-2 and TRBJ1-5, the complete variable domain reads EAGVAQSPRYKIIEKRQSVAFWCNPISGHATLYWYQQILGQGPKLLIQFQNNGVVDDSQLPKDRFSAERLKGVDSTLKIQPAKLEDSAVYLCASSLIGPGQRRQPQHFGDGTRLSIL.

V gene TRBV15 combines with J gene TRBJ2-3; possibly TRBD2 for D (5 bases). This CDR3 has 15 amino acids. Germline CDR1 reads LNHNV; CDR2 reads YYDKDF (reference sequence). Trimming shortened V by 0 bases and J by 5 bases, and 12 bases separated the two germline ends. The CDR3 loop reads CATSRDTGNGDTQYF. CDR3 DNA: TGTGCCACCAGCAGAGATACGGGGAACGGAGATACGCAGTATTTT.

This chain uses TRBV7-2 with TRBJ2-7; 8 bases fit TRBD1. The CDR3 sequence is 15 residues long. CDR1 SGHTA and CDR2 FQGNSA come from the germline V gene. The V gene end was trimmed by 4 bases and the J gene end by 3 bases; junction bases not matched to a gene: 8. In DNA, the CDR3 is TGTGCCAGCAGCTCACCAGGGGGCCCCTTCTACGAGCAGTACTTC. This sequence encodes CASSSPGGPFYEQYF. The variable domain in full, completed from reference TRBV7-2 and TRBJ2-7, reads GAGVSQSPSNKVTEKGKDVELRCDPISGHTALYWYRQSLGQGLEFLIYFQGNSAPDKSGLPSDRFSAERTGGSVSTLTIQRTQQEDSAVYLCASSSPGGPFYEQYFGPGTRLTVT.

The chain is built from TRBV9 and TRBJ2-1, with 10 bases matching TRBD2. Losses at the gene ends were 1 base for V and 0 bases for J; bases not matched to a gene: 19. CDR3 size: 22 residues. Germline V lookup: CDR1 SGDLS, CDR2 YYNGEE. The CDR3 region is CASSVSPVVKIAGGPSYNEQFF. Here the CDR3 DNA reads TGTGCCAGCAGCGTATCCCCCGTGGTTAAGATAGCGGGAGGACCCTCCTACAATGAGCAGTTCTTC.

This clone was observed a few times. The CDR3 reads CASSWGRLLQPQHF. The CDR3 DNA sequence: TGTGCCAGCAGCTGGGGGAGGCTGCTTCAGCCCCAGCATTTT. This sequence joins TRBV28 and TRBJ1-5; a possible D gene is TRBD1 (5 bases). The germline V and J ends were trimmed by 6 bases and 6 bases, with 15 bases remaining between them. Germline V gene lookup returns CDR1 MDHEN and CDR2 SYDVKM. The CDR3 loop spans 14 amino acids.

The J gene is TRBJ2-1, the V gene TRBV6-5, with 9 bases aligning to TRBD2. This CDR3 region has 14 residues. Per germline, CDR1 MNHEY and CDR2 SVGAGI. The ends lost 4 bases at V and 9 bases at J; junction bases unmatched: 7. The CDR3 is CASSWSSGVGEQFF. Here the CDR3 DNA reads TGTGCCAGCAGTTGGTCTAGCGGGGTGGGTGAGCAGTTCTTC.

This chain uses TRBV11-2 with TRBJ2-3; D gene ambiguous. Germline V lookup: CDR1 SGHAT, CDR2 FQNNGV. The CDR3 consists of 13 residues. The V end lost 0 bases, the J end lost 6 bases, and 7 bases lay between the germline ends. The CDR3 loop is CASSLDKKDTQYF. CDR3 sequence (DNA): TGTGCCAGCAGCTTAGACAAGAAGGATACGCAGTATTTT.

This chain connects TRBV4-1 to TRBJ2-7, with 7 bases that match TRBD1. V dropped 1 base and J dropped 2; count of bases not matched to a gene: 14. The CDR3 is made up of 18 amino acids. Germline V gene data show CDR1 as MGHRA and CDR2 as YSYEKL. DNA for the CDR3: TGCGCCAGCAGCCAAGCCTCGTCTACAGGGGCCCCTCCCTACGAGCAGTACTTC. The encoded protein is CASSQASSTGAPPYEQYF.

This chain links TRBV5-1 with TRBJ2-7, with D perhaps matching TRBD1 (5 bases). Germline V gives CDR1 SGHRS, CDR2 YFSETQ. The CDR3 is 14 residues long. V gave up 0 bases and J gave up 2 bases, with 9 bases separating them. CDR3 protein: CASSLEGRAYEQYF. The CDR3 nucleotides are TGCGCCAGCAGCTTGGAGGGGCGAGCCTACGAGCAGTACTTC.

The rearrangement links TRBV7-9 to TRBJ2-2, with 8 bases aligning to TRBD2. The ends lost 6 bases at V and 2 bases at J; junction bases unmatched: 8. This CDR3 spans 16 amino acids. CDR1 is SEHNR, CDR2 FQNEAQ, per germline (reference sequence). The CDR3 reads CASRLLGTRNTGELFF. The CDR3 DNA is TGTGCCAGCAGGCTACTAGGGACTAGAAACACCGGGGAGCTGTTTTTT.

V and J are TRBV5-1 and TRBJ1-4; D may be TRBD1 (6 bases). V was clipped by 1 base and J by 0 bases, with 13 bases between them. The CDR3 has 17 amino acids. Germline V gives CDR1 SGHRS, CDR2 YFSETQ. This chain's CDR3 is CASSLTRPGATNEKLFF. DNA of the CDR3: TGCGCCAGCAGCTTGACCAGACCAGGGGCAACTAATGAAAAACTGTTTTTT.

The chain joins TRBV5-6 to TRBJ1-1; TRBD1 is a possible D gene (5 bases). The CDR3 runs to 15 residues. The V gene's germline CDR1 is SGHDT and CDR2 YYEEEE. The V and J ends lost 0 bases and 4 bases respectively, with 13 bases between them. The CDR3 DNA reads TGTGCCAGCAGCTTGGCCTGGTTGGGGACCACTGAAGCTTTCTTT. Protein sequence: CASSLAWLGTTEAFF.

The rearrangement links TRBV29-1 to TRBJ2-1; D remains unclear. Trimming took off 8 bases at V and 6 bases at J, with 14 bases between the two ends. Germline CDR1 SQVTM, CDR2 ANQGSEA. The CDR3 has 12 amino acids. The chain's CDR3 is CSTLSFGNEQFF. CDR3 nucleotide sequence: TGCAGCACCCTGTCCTTCGGCAATGAGCAGTTCTTC.

V and J are TRBV19 and TRBJ1-2; 8 nucleotides line up with TRBD1. Per germline, CDR1 LNHDA and CDR2 SQIVND (reference sequence). The V and J ends lost 3 bases and 7 bases, in that order; junction bases with no gene match: 7. The CDR3 is 14 amino acids. Here the CDR3 reads CASSIRQGAPGYTF. The CDR3 nucleotides read TGTGCCAGTAGTATTCGCCAGGGGGCTCCTGGCTACACCTTC.

The chain combines TRBV6-6 with TRBJ2-6, with D tentatively TRBD1 (6 bases). The germline V gene has CDR1 MNHNY and CDR2 SVGAGI (reference sequence). V gave up 6 bases and J gave up 0 bases, with 9 bases separating them. The CDR3 has 15 residues. The CDR3 protein is CASSRQVSGANVLTF. The CDR3, as DNA: TGTGCCAGCAGCAGACAGGTCTCTGGGGCCAACGTCCTGACTTTC.

This chain uses TRBV6-6 with TRBJ2-7; D is uncertain. The CDR3 covers 15 residues. Per the germline V gene, CDR1 is MNHNY and CDR2 is SVGAGI (reference sequence). V lost 2 bases and J 2 bases, leaving 13 bases between the germline ends. The CDR3 region has the DNA TGTGCCAGCAGTTACGTTGCGGTCTCGGCCTACGAGCAGTACTTC. Its translation is CASSYVAVSAYEQYF.

This clone was counted only a few times. This sequence joins TRBV7-9 and TRBJ1-5, with TRBD1 matching over 12 bases. This CDR3 contains 14 residues. J gave up 7 bases and V 3 bases, and 1 base lay outside the gene matches. Germline CDR1 SEHNR, CDR2 FQNEAQ (reference sequence). CDR3 in DNA: TGTGCCAGCAGCTTGGGACAGGGGGCACAGCCCCAGCATTTT. Translating it yields CASSLGQGAQPQHF. Using reference TRBV7-9 and TRBJ1-5 for the parts outside the CDR3, the full variable domain is DTGVSQNPRHKITKRGQNVTFRCDPISEHNRLYWYRQTLGQGPEFLTYFQNEAQLEKSRLLSDRFSAERPKGSFSTLEIQRTEQGDSAMYLCASSLGQGAQPQHFGDGTRLSIL.

Only one count was recorded for this clone. A junction boundary mismatches the germline segment, possibly from a read error. This chain links TRBV7-7 with TRBJ2-1, with 8 bases fitting TRBD1. The CDR3 spans 14 residues. CDR1 and CDR2 from the germline V gene are SSHAT and FNYEAQ (reference sequence). DNA for the CDR3: TGTGCTAGCAGCTTAGGACAGGGAAACAATGAGCAGTTCTTC. Its translation is CASSLGQGNNEQFF.

The rearrangement uses TRBV11-2 and TRBJ2-7; 11 nucleotides match TRBD2. Germline V gene lookup returns CDR1 SGHAT and CDR2 FQNNGV. V trimming: 5 bases; J trimming: 0 bases; junction bases outside the gene matches: 6. The CDR3 loop spans 16 amino acids. CDR3 DNA: TGTGCCAGCAGCCCGATGACTAGCGGGATCTCCTACGAGCAGTACTTC. Translation gives CASSPMTSGISYEQYF.